This TCR beta chain was observed in a study of brain T cells in children with intractable seizures. The study's findings and limits: Only CDR3 sequence similarity suggested viral specificity, without known HCMV serostatus.

The time point was: blood from clinic visit 5 months post-surgery; TSC patient then seizure free. Sequencing was limited to surgery cases with top T cell transcript signatures in brain tissue. Before surgery, patients took at least one anti-epileptic drug. Per germline, CDR1 SGHNT and CDR2 YENEEA. V was pared by 5 bases and J by 0 bases, with 10 bases between. The CDR3 extends over 15 amino acids. Note on this clone: Its specificity is unknown.

Profiling relied on immunoSEQ multiplex PCR, and the TCRdb table lists in-frame clones only, not all of them. Of hundreds of thousands of clones listed, over 85% were seen once; the top ten hold 5.5% to 6%. Sequencing was performed on peripheral blood, taken approximately 5 months after surgery. The source is a boy in the first two years of life with tuberous sclerosis and intractable seizures. The chain joins TRBV11-3 to TRBJ1-4, with D possibly TRBD1 on 6 matching bases. CDR3 nucleotides: TGTGCCAGCAGCCCGGACAGTGCAACTAATGAAAAACTGTTTTTT. It translates to CASSPDSATNEKLFF.